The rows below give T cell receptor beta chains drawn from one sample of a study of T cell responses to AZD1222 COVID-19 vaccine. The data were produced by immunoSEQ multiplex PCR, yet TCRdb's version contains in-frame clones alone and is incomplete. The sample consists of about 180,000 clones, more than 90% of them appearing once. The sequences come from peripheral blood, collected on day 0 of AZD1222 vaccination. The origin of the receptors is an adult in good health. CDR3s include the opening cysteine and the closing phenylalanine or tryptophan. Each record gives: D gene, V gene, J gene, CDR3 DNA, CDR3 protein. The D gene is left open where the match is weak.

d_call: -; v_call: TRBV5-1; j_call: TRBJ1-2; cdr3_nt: TGCGCCAGCAGCCCACTGGACGTGAACTATGGCTACACCTTC; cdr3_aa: CASSPLDVNYGYTF
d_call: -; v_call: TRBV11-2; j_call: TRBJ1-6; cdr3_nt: TGTGCCAGCAGCTTAGGACAGGTCCAAGGATCACCCCTCCACTTT; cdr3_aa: CASSLGQVQGSPLHF
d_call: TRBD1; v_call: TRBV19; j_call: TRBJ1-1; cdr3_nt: TGTGCCAGTAGTATACGGACAGGGGCGAACACTGAAGCTTTCTTT; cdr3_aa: CASSIRTGANTEAFF
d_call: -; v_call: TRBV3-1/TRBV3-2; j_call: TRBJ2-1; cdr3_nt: TGTGCCAGCAGCCCCTTAGGTGGGAGACAGGATGAGCAGTTCTTC; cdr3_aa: CASSPLGGRQDEQFF
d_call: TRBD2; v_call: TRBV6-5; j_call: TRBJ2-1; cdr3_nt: TGTGCCAGCAGCGGCGGGAGGGGCCCTTACAATGAGCAGTTCTTC; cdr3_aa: CASSGGRGPYNEQFF
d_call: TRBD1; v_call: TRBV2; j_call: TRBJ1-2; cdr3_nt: TGTGCCAGCAGTGGACAGGGGGCCCTGGGTGGCTACACCTTC; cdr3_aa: CASSGQGALGGYTF
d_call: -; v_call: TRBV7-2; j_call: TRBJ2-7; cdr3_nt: TGTGCCAGCAGCTGGGGACAATCCTACGAGCAGTACTTC; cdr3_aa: CASSWGQSYEQYF
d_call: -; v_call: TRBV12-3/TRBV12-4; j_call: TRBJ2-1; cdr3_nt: TGTGCCAGCAGTTTATTAAGTAGCAATGAGCAGTTCTTC; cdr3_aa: CASSLLSSNEQFF
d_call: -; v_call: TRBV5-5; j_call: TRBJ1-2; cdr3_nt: TGTGCCAGCATAGGGAATAACTATGGCTACACCTTC; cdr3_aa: CASIGNNYGYTF
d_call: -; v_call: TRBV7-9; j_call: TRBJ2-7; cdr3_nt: TGTGCCAGCAGCTCCTCAGACAGGTACGAGCAGTACTTC; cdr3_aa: CASSSSDRYEQYF
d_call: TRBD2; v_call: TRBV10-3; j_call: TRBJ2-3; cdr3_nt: TGTGCCATCAGTGAGACTGTTAGACTAGCGGGAGGGTCAGATACGCAGTATTTT; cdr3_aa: CAISETVRLAGGSDTQYF
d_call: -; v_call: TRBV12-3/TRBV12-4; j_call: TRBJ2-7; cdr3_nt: TGTGCCAGCAGTCCGCAGGGATACGAGCAGTACTTC; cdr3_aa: CASSPQGYEQYF
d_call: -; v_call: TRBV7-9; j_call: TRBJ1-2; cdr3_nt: TGTGCCAGCAGCTTAGAGACCGACGGCTACACCTTC; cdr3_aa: CASSLETDGYTF
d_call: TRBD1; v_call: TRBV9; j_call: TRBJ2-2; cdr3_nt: TGTGCCAGCAGCGGACAGGGGACCGGGGAGCTGTTTTTT; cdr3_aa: CASSGQGTGELFF
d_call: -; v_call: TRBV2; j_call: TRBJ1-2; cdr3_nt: TGTGCCAGCAGATACCCGGGACAATCTAACTATGGCTACACCTTC; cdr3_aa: CASRYPGQSNYGYTF